This T cell receptor beta chain was recorded in a study of cytomegalovirus exposure and HLA in healthy donors. Points on this clone: What it binds is not known.

Both 60 Vbeta primers and 13 Jbeta primers went into the PCR. Under the authors' procedure: In a later analysis, of approximately 81 million unique beta chains, about 12 million appeared in at least two donors. Repertoires were generated with immunoSEQ multiplex PCR, while TCRdb's copy carries only in-frame clones and drops some. The V and J calls and the clone size are those of that table, but D and trimming were determined from the DNA. The sample includes over 85,000 clones, approximately 7.7% seen only once; the top ten take about 2.5%. Findings and caveats of the study: Later work associated roughly 15,000 TCR beta sequences with HLA alleles at 0.05 false discovery rate. Among immune exposure information, only CMV serostatus was available. A later analysis revealed that TCR association rates differed between HLA loci, peaking at DRB1 and bottoming out at HLA-C.

This CDR3 is 12 amino acids long. Germline V gene data show CDR1 as MDHEN and CDR2 as SYDVKM. Unmatched junction bases numbered 3, after V lost 8 bases and J lost 4 bases. The receptor's source is a man aged 45-65 years in good health and CMV-seronegative. The chain carries TRBV28 and TRBJ1-2; 8 bases agree with TRBD1. Sequencing was done on a sample of PBMCs. The CDR3 loop is CASWTGSYGYTF. The CDR3 DNA reads TGTGCCAGCTGGACAGGGAGCTATGGCTACACCTTC.